Below are 30 T cell receptor beta chains sequenced from a single sample in a study of T-cell memory formation after mild COVID-19. TCRdb re-called the 5' RACE reads through MiXCR, storing one row per CDR3 protein. The table has approximately 60,000 distinct CDR3 sequences, 9.3% seen once; the top ten hold around 1.1%. The sample comprised PBMCs or a T cell subset sorted from them (not recorded which). These TCRs come from a man younger than 35 who had mild COVID-19 (a few samples of this study predate the infection). Cell type and time point are not known.

This clonotype was seen more than once but under ten times. The rearrangement uses TRBV12-3 or TRBV12-4 and TRBJ2-1, with 9 bases fitting TRBD2. The CDR3 contains 15 residues. The V gene end was trimmed by 3 bases and the J gene end by 4 bases; junction bases not matched to a gene: 4. CDR3 bases: TGTGCCAGCAGTTTTCAACTAGCGGGTTACAATGAGCAGTTCTTC. Its translation is CASSFQLAGYNEQFF.

The chain couples TRBV5-1 to TRBJ1-4, with TRBD1 as a possible D gene (6 bases). Trimming pared 0 bases from V and 8 bases from J, leaving 14 bases between. The germline CDR1 and CDR2 sequences are SGHRS and YFSETQ. This CDR3 is built from 15 residues. CDR3 nucleotide sequence: TGCGCCAGCAGCTTGGCCACCGGGGGCGGCGAAAAACTGTTTTTT. As protein: CASSLATGGGEKLFF.

This clonotype was counted a few times. The V and J genes are TRBV20-1 and TRBJ2-2; D unresolved. The CDR3 contains 14 residues. The V gene's germline CDR1 is DFQATT and CDR2 SNEGSKA (reference sequence). V lost 6 bases and J lost 6, with 17 bases in between. CDR3 sequence: CSAVGPHPPGELFF. Here the CDR3 DNA reads TGCAGTGCGGTCGGACCACACCCCCCCGGGGAGCTGTTTTTT.

In this sample, this clonotype turned up many times. The rearrangement links TRBV7-2 to TRBJ1-6; 9 nucleotides align to TRBD1. Germline assignment: CDR1 SGHTA and CDR2 FQGNSA. The CDR3 covers 15 residues. V dropped 5 bases and J dropped 9; count of bases not matched to a gene: 8. The CDR3 protein is CASSRRTGDGSPLHF. The CDR3 DNA is TGTGCCAGCAGCCGCCGGACAGGGGACGGTTCACCCCTCCACTTT.

This clonotype was seen repeatedly, ten times or more. CDR3: CASSKTGTRDIDEQFF. DNA for the CDR3: TGTGCCAGCAGCAAAACCGGGACAAGGGATATCGATGAGCAGTTCTTC. The chain links TRBV21-1 to TRBJ2-1; TRBD1, the D gene given by the table, was not confirmed from the DNA. TRBV21-1 is classified as a pseudogene. The CDR3 spans 16 residues.

Points on this clonotype: A much larger clone differs from this one at a single base, so this may be a read error. CDR3 nucleotide sequence: TGTGCCATTGGCCAGGGATATACCGGGGACAACGTCCTGACTTTC. As protein: CAIGQGYTGDNVLTF. The V call is TRBV6-5, the J call TRBJ2-6; D assignment may be TRBD1 or TRBD2 (5 bases each). Germline V gene lookup returns CDR1 MNHEY and CDR2 SVGAGI. The length of the CDR3 is 15 residues.

The V call is TRBV4-3, the J call TRBJ2-1, with TRBD2 matching over 7 bases. Germline values: CDR1 LGHNA, CDR2 YSLEER. This CDR3 comprises 16 residues. The junction had 14 bases not matched to a gene; V was cut back by 2 bases and J by 10 bases. The CDR3 DNA follows: TGCGCCAGCAGCCAACGCTGGCGGCAGGGAGGGGAAGAGCAGTTCTTC. Protein: CASSQRWRQGGEEQFF.

This clonotype was found a few times. The chain is built from TRBV4-3 and TRBJ2-3; a weak D match, TRBD1 (6 bases). Germline V gene data show CDR1 as LGHNA and CDR2 as YSLEER. The CDR3 is 17 amino acids. V was cut by 1 base and J by 1 base, with 15 bases left in between. As DNA, the CDR3 is TGCGCCAGCAGCCAAGGCTCAGGGGTGGTGGGCACAGATACGCAGTATTTT. Translated: CASSQGSGVVGTDTQYF.

The rearrangement links TRBV28 to TRBJ2-3; 7 bases line up with TRBD2. The germline CDR1 and CDR2 sequences are MDHEN and SYDVKM. The CDR3 is 15 residues long. Trimming cost V 2 bases and J 8 bases; bases outside gene matches: 10. The CDR3 DNA follows: TGTGCCAGCAGTTTAGCGGGGGAGGCTTCTGGTACGCAGTATTTT. Translated: CASSLAGEASGTQYF.

This clonotype is termed medium-sized. The chain couples TRBV7-2 to TRBJ2-1; the match to TRBD1 covers 9 bases. The CDR3 contains 17 residues. Germline V lookup: CDR1 SGHTA, CDR2 FQGNSA. Trimming took 5 bases from V and 6 from J; bases not matched to a gene: 14. The CDR3 coding sequence is TGTGCCAGCAGCACTCAATCCGGGACAGGGATCCGCAATGAGCAGTTCTTC. As protein: CASSTQSGTGIRNEQFF.

The gene calls are TRBV20-1 and TRBJ2-1; D unclear. Deletions cut 5 bases from V and 5 bases from J, with 19 bases between. CDR3 size: 15 residues. The germline CDR1 and CDR2 sequences are DFQATT and SNEGSKA (reference sequence). CDR3 nucleotide sequence: TGCAGTGCTCCTACGGAGCCCACGAAAAACAATGAGCAGTTCTTC. This codes for CSAPTEPTKNNEQFF.

This clonotype showed up just a few times. The chain joins TRBV20-1 to TRBJ1-6, with a tentative D call TRBD1 (5 bases). The CDR3 loop spans 15 amino acids. V shed 0 bases and J shed 8 bases, with 14 bases lying between them. CDR1 and CDR2 (germline): DFQATT, SNEGSKA (reference sequence). The CDR3 bases are TGCAGTGCTAGAGATCTCCGGCAGGGACATTCACCCCTCCACTTT. Encoded protein: CSARDLRQGHSPLHF.

This clonotype was seen a handful of times. The rearrangement joins TRBV5-6 to TRBJ1-1; 7 bases match TRBD1. Germline assignment: CDR1 SGHDT and CDR2 YYEEEE. V was pared by 3 bases and J by 5 bases, with 10 bases of the junction left unmatched. This CDR3 region has 15 residues. The CDR3 DNA follows: TGTGCCAGCAGCTCAGGACTACAGGGGCGGACTGAAGCTTTCTTT. This codes for CASSSGLQGRTEAFF. Combining the CDR3 with reference TRBV5-6 and TRBJ1-1 gives the whole variable domain DAGVTQSPTHLIKTRGQQVTLRCSPKSGHDTVSWYQQALGQGPQFIFQYYEEEERQRGNFPDRFSGHQFPNYSSELNVNALLLGDSALYLCASSSGLQGRTEAFFGQGTRLTVV.

This clonotype was found a few times. V and J are TRBV7-2 and TRBJ1-6; TRBD1 agrees at 7 bases. The V gene's germline CDR1 is SGHTA and CDR2 FQGNSA. The CDR3 has 13 amino acids. The trim removed 3 bases at V and 17 bases at J, leaving 10 bases unmatched. The DNA of the CDR3 is TGTGCCAGCAGCTTTACCCCCGGGACAGATATCCACTTT. This codes for CASSFTPGTDIHF.

This clonotype was picked up a small number of times. This chain joins TRBV29-1 and TRBJ2-2, with D tentatively TRBD1 (6 bases). Trimming removed 7 bases from V and 6 bases from J, with 21 bases in between. The CDR3 runs 15 residues. Germline V lookup: CDR1 SQVTM, CDR2 ANQGSEA. The CDR3 bases are TGCAGCGGAAAGTTTACAGGGATTAAGGCCGGGGAGCTGTTTTTT. This gives the protein CSGKFTGIKAGELFF.

This clonotype showed up just a few times. The chain joins TRBV5-1 to TRBJ1-2; D not resolved. Germline CDR1 SGHRS, CDR2 YFSETQ. This CDR3 is built from 14 residues. Trimming shortened V by 0 bases and J by 4 bases, and 10 bases separated the two germline ends. The DNA of the CDR3 is TGCGCCAGCAGCTTGGCCCAGGCTTCCTATGGCTACACCTTC. This sequence encodes CASSLAQASYGYTF.

This rearrangement joins TRBV12-3 or TRBV12-4 to TRBJ2-5, with D tentatively TRBD2 (5 bases). This CDR3 is built from 17 residues. Trimming stripped 6 bases from V and 2 bases from J, with 22 bases between. The DNA for the CDR3 is TGTGCCAGCAGCCTGGGTAAATTTGGAGGTAGTCAAGAGACCCAGTACTTC. Residues: CASSLGKFGGSQETQYF.

This clonotype was counted only a few times. The rearrangement links TRBV5-1 to TRBJ1-4; D remains ambiguous. V shed 3 bases and J shed 8 bases, with 11 bases lying between them. The CDR3 has 13 residues. Germline CDR1 reads SGHRS; CDR2 reads YFSETQ. The CDR3 region is CASSSYEREKLFF. CDR3 in DNA: TGCGCCAGCAGCTCCTATGAGAGGGAAAAACTGTTTTTT.

The table lists this clonotype with a few counts. The chain is built from TRBV14 and TRBJ1-2, with TRBD1 matching 7 bases. The germline V gene encodes CDR1 SGHDN and CDR2 FVKESK. Trimming took 1 base from V and 5 from J; bases not matched to a gene: 7. The CDR3 has 15 amino acids. CDR3 sequence: CASSQGTGRRYGYTF. DNA of the CDR3: TGTGCCAGCAGCCAAGGGACAGGAAGGAGATATGGCTACACCTTC.

This clonotype has ten or more counts. This sequence joins TRBV5-1 and TRBJ2-7; D ambiguous. The V and J ends lost 0 bases and 4 bases respectively, with 5 bases between them. The germline gives CDR1 SGHRS, CDR2 YFSETQ. The CDR3 spans 12 residues. As DNA, the CDR3 is TGCGCCAGCAGCTTGGAACGGTACGAGCAGTACTTC. Its translation: CASSLERYEQYF.

This chain links TRBV25-1 with TRBJ2-6, with D unresolved. The length of the CDR3 is 13 residues. Deletions cut 6 bases from V and 1 base from J, with 4 bases between. Germline loops: CDR1 MGHDK, CDR2 SYGVNS. CDR3 residues: CASRGSGANVLTF. The CDR3 DNA follows: TGTGCCAGCAGGGGGTCTGGGGCCAACGTCCTGACTTTC.

This chain connects TRBV5-4 to TRBJ2-7; 13 bases line up with TRBD2. V lost 4 bases, J lost 5 bases, and 9 bases stayed unmatched. CDR1 is SGHNT, CDR2 YYREEE, per germline (reference sequence). This CDR3 has 16 residues. CDR3 in DNA: TGTGCCAGCAGCAGCGGACTAGCGGGGGTGATCCACGAGCAGTACTTC. Its protein product is CASSSGLAGVIHEQYF.

The chain carries TRBV6-2 or TRBV6-3 and TRBJ2-2, with 9 bases that match TRBD1. Trimming at V came to 5 bases and at J to 14 bases, leaving 12 bases not matched to a gene. This CDR3 region has 14 residues. The germline V gene has CDR1 MNHEY and CDR2 SVGEGT. The CDR3 spells CASSLGTGKRGLFF. Written as DNA, the CDR3 is TGTGCCAGCAGTCTCGGGACAGGGAAACGAGGCCTGTTTTTT.

This clonotype was seen a handful of times. This sequence joins TRBV5-1 and TRBJ2-5, with TRBD1 matching over 9 bases. Germline CDR1 and CDR2: SGHRS and YFSETQ. There are 15 residues in the CDR3. Losses at the gene ends were 7 bases for V and 4 bases for J; bases not matched to a gene: 11. CDR3 DNA: TGCGCCAGCTCGATTGGGACAGGGCCCTCAGAGACCCAGTACTTC. It encodes CASSIGTGPSETQYF.

This clonotype was counted only a few times. A single base separates this from a much larger clone, so it may be a read error. The chain employs TRBV12-3 or TRBV12-4 and TRBJ2-2; D is undetermined. V was clipped by 5 bases and J by 4 bases, with 5 bases between them. This CDR3 is built from 12 residues. This CDR3 is CASSPVTGELFF. DNA for the CDR3: TGTGCCAGCAGTCCAGTCACCGGGGAGCTGTTTTTT.

The chain is built from TRBV5-4 and TRBJ2-2; D not resolved. Trimming shortened V by 1 base and J by 7 bases, and 11 bases separated the two germline ends. Germline lookup yields CDR1 SGHNT and CDR2 YYREEE (reference sequence). CDR3 length: 14 amino acids. CDR3 amino acids: CASSLLGIDGELFF. In DNA form, the CDR3 reads TGTGCCAGCAGCTTGCTGGGTATAGACGGGGAGCTGTTTTTT.

On this clonotype: An end of the junction does not agree with germline; a read error may underlie this. This chain links TRBV7-2 with TRBJ2-2; TRBD2 might be the D (5 bases). Germline V CDR1 and CDR2: SGHTA, FQGNSA. The CDR3 spans 14 residues. The CDR3 sequence: CAGSLNLAKEELFF. CDR3 nucleotides: TGTGCCGGCAGCTTAAACCTAGCAAAAGAAGAGCTGTTTTTT.

The V gene is TRBV7-2, the J gene TRBJ2-7, with D maybe TRBD1 (5 bases). This CDR3 is built from 15 residues. Deletions cut 4 bases from V and 2 bases from J, with 15 bases between. Germline V CDR1 and CDR2: SGHTA, FQGNSA. CDR3 loop: CASSSRAGMAYEQYV. CDR3 DNA sequence: TGTGCCAGCAGCTCTCGGGCAGGGATGGCCTACGAGCAGTACGTC.

This clonotype came up a few times. The chain recombines TRBV12-3 or TRBV12-4 with TRBJ1-2; the D gene is possibly TRBD1 (5 bases). V dropped 3 bases and J dropped 7 bases, with 9 bases sitting between them. The length of the CDR3 is 12 residues. CDR3: CASSLSGTGYTF. In DNA, the CDR3 is TGTGCCAGCAGTTTGTCAGGGACTGGCTACACCTTC.

The chain joins TRBV18 to TRBJ2-7; D possibly corresponds to TRBD2 (6 bases). This CDR3 comprises 15 residues. Trimming shortened V by 3 bases and J by 3 bases, and 15 bases separated the two germline ends. Germline V gene sequence: CDR1 KGHSH, CDR2 LQKENI. Here the CDR3 reads CASSPREGGIYEQYV. The CDR3 DNA reads as TGTGCCAGCTCACCTCGGGAAGGCGGGATCTACGAGCAGTACGTC.